This T cell receptor (beta chain) is drawn from a study of monozygotic twins with cystic fibrosis. Study at large: With about 16 PCR cycles, barcoded libraries came from about 3 micrograms of fragmented DNA. Study observations and caveats: Low clonality (median 0.0095) suggested a mostly naive repertoire. In 13 of 16 pairs, V gene usage was closest to the co-twin's. Monozygotic CF twins shared more identical nucleotide clonotypes than unrelated patients.

Only in-frame clones appear in the TCRdb table, and some are missing; sequencing was by immunoSEQ multiplex PCR. The table has about 26,000 clones, roughly 96% seen once. About this clone: No antigen is known for it.

V was trimmed by 5 bases and J by 4 bases, leaving 19 bases between them. Germline CDR1 and CDR2: SEHNR and FQNEAQ (reference sequence). The CDR3 is 16 residues long. This TCR derives from a girl aged 2-10 years with cystic fibrosis. Sequencing was carried out using blood. This chain links TRBV7-9 with TRBJ2-3; perhaps TRBD2 as D (5 bases). The DNA for the CDR3 is TGTGCCAGCAGCCCGGGCGGGCTAGTAGTCGCAGATACGCAGTATTTT. Protein sequence: CASSPGGLVVADTQYF. The whole variable domain, filled in from reference TRBV7-9 and TRBJ2-3, reads DTGVSQNPRHKITKRGQNVTFRCDPISEHNRLYWYRQTLGQGPEFLTYFQNEAQLEKSRLLSDRFSAERPKGSFSTLEIQRTEQGDSAMYLCASSPGGLVVADTQYFGPGTRLTVL.